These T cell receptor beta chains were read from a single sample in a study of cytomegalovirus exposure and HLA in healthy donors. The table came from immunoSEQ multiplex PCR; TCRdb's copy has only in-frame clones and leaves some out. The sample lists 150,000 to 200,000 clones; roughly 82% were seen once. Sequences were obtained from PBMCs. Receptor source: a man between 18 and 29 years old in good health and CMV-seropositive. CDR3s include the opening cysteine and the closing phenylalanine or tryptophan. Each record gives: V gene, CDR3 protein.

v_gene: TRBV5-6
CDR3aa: CASSSSLQGSYGYTF

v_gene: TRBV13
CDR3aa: CASSRGRDRGGYTF

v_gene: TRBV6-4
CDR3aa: CASSDTGETTDTQYF

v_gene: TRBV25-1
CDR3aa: CASSEPGQGAYGYTF

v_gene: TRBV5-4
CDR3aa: CASTMIGDTGSYEQYF

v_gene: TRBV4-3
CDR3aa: CASSQELGELYGYTF

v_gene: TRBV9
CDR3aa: CASSAQTGDEQYF

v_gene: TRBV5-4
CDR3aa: CASSLVGTGVYEQYF

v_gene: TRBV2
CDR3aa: CASSYSGRARDTQYF

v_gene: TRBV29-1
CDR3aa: CSVEGQGGYEQYF

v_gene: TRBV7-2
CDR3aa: CASSLAGDGTDTQYF

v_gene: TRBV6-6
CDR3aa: CASSYQDSPGNTIYF

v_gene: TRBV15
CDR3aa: CATSIRTANQPQHF

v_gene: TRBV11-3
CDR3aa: CASSLSGRGGDTQYF

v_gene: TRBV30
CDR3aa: CAWSVSPAGSGNTIYF

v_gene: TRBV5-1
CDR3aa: CASSNGGQGVNTEAFF

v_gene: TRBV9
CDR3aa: CASSVDGGSYEQYF

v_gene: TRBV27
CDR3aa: CASSRDTSYEQYF

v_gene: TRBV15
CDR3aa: CATSRSTGGAGETQYF

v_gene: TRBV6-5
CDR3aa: CASSYGGEGEAFF

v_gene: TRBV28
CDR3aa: CASSLWVTSGSAYPEYF

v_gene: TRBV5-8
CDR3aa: CASSFTLGGYEQYF

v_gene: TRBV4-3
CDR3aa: CASSTRGGYEQYF

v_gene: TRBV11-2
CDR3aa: CASSSMLREQYF

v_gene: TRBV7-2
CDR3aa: CASSAGLAGDTQYF

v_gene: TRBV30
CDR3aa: CAWSTRTGERFHYGYTF

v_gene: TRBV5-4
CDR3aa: CASSSDRSTRNEQFF

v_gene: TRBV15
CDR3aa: CATSEGQAITEAFF

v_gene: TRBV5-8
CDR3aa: CASEDTQTASSGANVLTF

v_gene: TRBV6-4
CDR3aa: CASRDGARQVEQYF

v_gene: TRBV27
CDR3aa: CASSRGLGAYNEQFF

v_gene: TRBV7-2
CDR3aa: CASSLGSGGTDTQYF

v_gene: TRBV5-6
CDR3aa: CASSLVTGGAGIFRYTF

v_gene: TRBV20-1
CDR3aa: CSASSGTESTF

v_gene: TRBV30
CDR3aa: CAWSLAGGTEPGELFF

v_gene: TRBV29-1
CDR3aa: CSVDDASADTQYF

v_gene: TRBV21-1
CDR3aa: CASSKGGRRSYNEQFF

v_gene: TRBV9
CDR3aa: CASSGGTNYEQYF

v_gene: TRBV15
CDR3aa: CATSSPGTSYEQYF

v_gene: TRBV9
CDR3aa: CASSGTSGTVNEQFF

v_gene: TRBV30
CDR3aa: CAWSLTFAGQETQYF

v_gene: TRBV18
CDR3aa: CASSPGHGVGYGYTF

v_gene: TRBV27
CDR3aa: CASSSGGLAGGPLF

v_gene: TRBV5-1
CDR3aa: CASSLSSDRDEKLFF

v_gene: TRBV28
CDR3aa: CASSLNGGSSYEQYF

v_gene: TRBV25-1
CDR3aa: CASSEQGYGYTF

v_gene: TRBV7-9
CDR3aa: CASSLPPSGPSTDTQYF

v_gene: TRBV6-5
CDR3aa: CASSKREWETQYF

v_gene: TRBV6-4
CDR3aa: CASSDRYKEATGVNYGYTF

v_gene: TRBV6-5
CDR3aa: CASRSRDWLVNEQFF

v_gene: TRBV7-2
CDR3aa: CASSSASGNRGNEQFF

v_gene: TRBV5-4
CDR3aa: CASSLQGRHGYTF

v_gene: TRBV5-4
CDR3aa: CASSRDSEREQYF

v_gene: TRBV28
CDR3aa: CASRTTGLAGELFF

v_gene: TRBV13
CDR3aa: CASSLGTGLSGELFF

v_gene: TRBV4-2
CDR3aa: CASSQDDTEQYF

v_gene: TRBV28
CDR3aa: CASSRARGMNTEAFF

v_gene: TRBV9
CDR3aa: CASSVYRTDTQYF

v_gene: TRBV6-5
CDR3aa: CASSSTAGEMFF

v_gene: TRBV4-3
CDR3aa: CASSQEGGLSYEQYF